This T cell receptor beta chain was identified during a study of cytomegalovirus exposure and HLA in healthy donors. Healthy bone marrow donors made up the cohort. The CDR3 totals 13 residues. CDR1 and CDR2 from the germline V gene are SGHVS and FNYEAQ. Losses at the gene ends were 5 bases for V and 3 bases for J; bases not matched to a gene: 3. This clone was detected only a few times. Vbeta (60) and Jbeta (13) primers were used in the PCR. Method: immunoSEQ multiplex PCR; TCRdb's copy keeps in-frame clones and lacks some. The sample has 140,000 to 150,000 clones; roughly 72% are singletons. This sequence joins TRBV7-6 and TRBJ1-2; 7 positions agree with TRBD1. Sequencing was performed on PBMCs. This receptor was taken from a man aged 40-55 years in good health and CMV-seronegative. The CDR3 DNA sequence: TGTGCCAGCAGCACTGACAGGGACTATGGCTACACCTTC. Translated: CASSTDRDYGYTF. The variable domain in full, with the rest retrieved from reference TRBV7-6 and TRBJ1-2, is GAGVSQSPRYKVTKRGQDVALRCDPISGHVSLYWYRQALGQGPEFLTYFNYEAQQDKSGLPNDRFSAERPEGSISTLTIQRTEQRDSAMYRCASSTDRDYGYTFGSGTRLTVV.